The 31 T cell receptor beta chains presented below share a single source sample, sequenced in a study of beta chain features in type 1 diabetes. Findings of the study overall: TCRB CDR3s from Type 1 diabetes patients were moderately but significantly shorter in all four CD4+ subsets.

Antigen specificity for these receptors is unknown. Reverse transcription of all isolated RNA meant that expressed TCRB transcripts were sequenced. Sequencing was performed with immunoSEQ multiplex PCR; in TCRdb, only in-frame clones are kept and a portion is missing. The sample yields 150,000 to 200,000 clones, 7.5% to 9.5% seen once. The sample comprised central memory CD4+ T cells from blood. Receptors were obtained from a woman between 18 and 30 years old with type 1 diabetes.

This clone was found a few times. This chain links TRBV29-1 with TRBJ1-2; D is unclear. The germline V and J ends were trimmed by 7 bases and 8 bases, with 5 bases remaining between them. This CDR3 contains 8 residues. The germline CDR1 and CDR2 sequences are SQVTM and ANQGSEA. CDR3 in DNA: TGCAGCGGCAGGGGCTACACCTTC. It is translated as CSGRGYTF. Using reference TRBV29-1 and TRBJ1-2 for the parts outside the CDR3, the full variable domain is SAVISQKPSRDICQRGTSLTIQCQVDSQVTMMFWYRQQPGQSLTLIATANQGSEATYESGFVIDKFPISRPNLTFSTLTVSNMSPEDSSIYLCSGRGYTFGSGTRLTVV.

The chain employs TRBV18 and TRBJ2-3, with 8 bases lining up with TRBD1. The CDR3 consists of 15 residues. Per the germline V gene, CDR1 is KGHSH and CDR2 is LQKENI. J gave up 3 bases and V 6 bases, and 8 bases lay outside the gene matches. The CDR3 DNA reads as TGTGCCAGCTCCCGAGACAGGGGTAATACAGATACGCAGTATTTT. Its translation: CASSRDRGNTDTQYF.

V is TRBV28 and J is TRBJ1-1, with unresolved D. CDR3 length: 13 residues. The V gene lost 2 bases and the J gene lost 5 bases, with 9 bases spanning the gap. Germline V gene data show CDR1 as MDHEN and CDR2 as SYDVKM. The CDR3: CASSLPGGTEAFF. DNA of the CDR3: TGTGCCAGCAGTTTACCGGGAGGGACTGAAGCTTTCTTT. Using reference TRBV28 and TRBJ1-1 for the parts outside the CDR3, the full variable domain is DVKVTQSSRYLVKRTGEKVFLECVQDMDHENMFWYRQDPGLGLRLIYFSYDVKMKEKGDIPEGYSVSREKKERFSLILESASTNQTSMYLCASSLPGGTEAFFGQGTRLTVV.

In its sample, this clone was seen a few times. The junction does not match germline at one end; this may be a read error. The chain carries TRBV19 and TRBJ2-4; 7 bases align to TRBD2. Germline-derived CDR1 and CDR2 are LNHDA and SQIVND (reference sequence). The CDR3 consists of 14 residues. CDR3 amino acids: CASSIALAVSAVDF. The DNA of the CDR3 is TGTGCCAGTAGTATAGCTCTAGCGGTATCCGCTGTGGACTTC.

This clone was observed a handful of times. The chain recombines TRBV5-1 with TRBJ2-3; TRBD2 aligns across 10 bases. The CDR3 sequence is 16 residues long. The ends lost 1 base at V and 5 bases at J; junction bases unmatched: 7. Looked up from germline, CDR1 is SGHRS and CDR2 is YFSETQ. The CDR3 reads CASSLLLAGNGDTQYF. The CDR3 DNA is TGCGCCAGCAGCTTGTTACTAGCGGGAAATGGAGATACGCAGTATTTT.

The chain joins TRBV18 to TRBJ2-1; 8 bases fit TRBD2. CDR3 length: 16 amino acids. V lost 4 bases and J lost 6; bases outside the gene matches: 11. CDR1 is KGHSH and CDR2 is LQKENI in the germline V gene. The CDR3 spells CASSHREAGAGNEQFF. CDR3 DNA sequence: TGTGCCAGCTCACACAGAGAAGCGGGAGCAGGCAATGAGCAGTTCTTC.

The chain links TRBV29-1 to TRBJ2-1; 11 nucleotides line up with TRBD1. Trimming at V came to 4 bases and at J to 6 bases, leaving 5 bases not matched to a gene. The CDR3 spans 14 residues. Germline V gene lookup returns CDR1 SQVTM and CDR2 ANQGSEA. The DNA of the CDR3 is TGCAGCGTTGGAGGGGACAGGGGGGCCAATGAGCAGTTCTTC. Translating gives CSVGGDRGANEQFF.

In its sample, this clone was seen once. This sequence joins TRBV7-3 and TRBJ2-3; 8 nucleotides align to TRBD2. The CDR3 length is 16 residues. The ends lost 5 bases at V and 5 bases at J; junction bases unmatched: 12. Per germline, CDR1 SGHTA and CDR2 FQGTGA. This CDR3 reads CASSREGGRVEDTQYF. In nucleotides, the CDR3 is TGTGCCAGCAGCCGGGAGGGGGGCAGGGTGGAAGATACGCAGTATTTT.

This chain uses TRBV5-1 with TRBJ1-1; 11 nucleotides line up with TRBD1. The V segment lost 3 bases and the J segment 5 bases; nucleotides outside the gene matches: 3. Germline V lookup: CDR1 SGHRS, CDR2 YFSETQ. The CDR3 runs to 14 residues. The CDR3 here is CASSWGTGGTEAFF. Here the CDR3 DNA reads TGCGCCAGCAGCTGGGGGACAGGGGGAACTGAAGCTTTCTTT.

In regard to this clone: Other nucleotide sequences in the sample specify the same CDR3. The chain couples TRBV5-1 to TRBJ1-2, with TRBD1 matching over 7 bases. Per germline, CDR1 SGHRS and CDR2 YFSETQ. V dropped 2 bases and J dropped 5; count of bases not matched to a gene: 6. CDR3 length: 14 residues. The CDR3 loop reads CASSLAQGLYGYTF. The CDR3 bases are TGCGCCAGCAGCTTAGCACAGGGGCTTTATGGCTACACCTTC. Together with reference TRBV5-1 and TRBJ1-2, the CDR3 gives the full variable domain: KAGVTQTPRYLIKTRGQQVTLSCSPISGHRSVSWYQQTPGQGLQFLFEYFSETQRNKGNFPGRFSGRQFSNSRSEMNVSTLELGDSALYLCASSLAQGLYGYTFGSGTRLTVV.

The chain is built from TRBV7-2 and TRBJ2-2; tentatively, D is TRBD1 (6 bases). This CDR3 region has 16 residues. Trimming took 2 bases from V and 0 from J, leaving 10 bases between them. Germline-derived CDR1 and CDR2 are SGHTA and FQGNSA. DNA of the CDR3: TGTGCCAGCAGCTTACAGGGGAATACGAACACCGGGGAGCTGTTTTTT. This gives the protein CASSLQGNTNTGELFF.

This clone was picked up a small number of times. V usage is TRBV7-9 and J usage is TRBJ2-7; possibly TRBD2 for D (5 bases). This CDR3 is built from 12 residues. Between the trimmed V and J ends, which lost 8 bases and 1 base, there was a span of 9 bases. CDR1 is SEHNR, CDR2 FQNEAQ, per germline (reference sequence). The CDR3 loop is CASQSGSYEQYF. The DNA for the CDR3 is TGTGCCAGCCAAAGCGGATCCTACGAGCAGTACTTC.

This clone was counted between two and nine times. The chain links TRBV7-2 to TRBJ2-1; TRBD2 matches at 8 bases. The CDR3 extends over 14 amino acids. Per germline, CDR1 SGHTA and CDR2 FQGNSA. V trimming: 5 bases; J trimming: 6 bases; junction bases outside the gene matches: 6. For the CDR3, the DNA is TGTGCCAGCAGCGCCGGGACTAGGGGCAATGAGCAGTTCTTC. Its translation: CASSAGTRGNEQFF. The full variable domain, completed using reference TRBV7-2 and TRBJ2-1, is GAGVSQSPSNKVTEKGKDVELRCDPISGHTALYWYRQSLGQGLEFLIYFQGNSAPDKSGLPSDRFSAERTGGSVSTLTIQRTQQEDSAVYLCASSAGTRGNEQFFGPGTRLTVL.

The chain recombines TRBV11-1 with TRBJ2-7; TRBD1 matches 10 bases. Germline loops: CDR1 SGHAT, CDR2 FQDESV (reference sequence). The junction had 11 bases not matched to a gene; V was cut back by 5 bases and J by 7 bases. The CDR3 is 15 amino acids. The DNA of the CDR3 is TGTGCCAGCAGCGCCAGACAGGGGGCGGCGGGAGAGCAGTACTTC. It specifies CASSARQGAAGEQYF.

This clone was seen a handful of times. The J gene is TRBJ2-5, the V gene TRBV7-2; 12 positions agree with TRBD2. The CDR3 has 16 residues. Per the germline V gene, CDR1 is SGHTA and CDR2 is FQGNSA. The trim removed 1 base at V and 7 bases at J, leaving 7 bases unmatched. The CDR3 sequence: CASSLDPSGGAGTQYF. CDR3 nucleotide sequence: TGTGCCAGCAGCTTAGATCCTAGCGGGGGGGCTGGGACCCAGTACTTC. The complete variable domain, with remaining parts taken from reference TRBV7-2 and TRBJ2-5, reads GAGVSQSPSNKVTEKGKDVELRCDPISGHTALYWYRQSLGQGLEFLIYFQGNSAPDKSGLPSDRFSAERTGGSVSTLTIQRTQQEDSAVYLCASSLDPSGGAGTQYFGPGTRLLVL.

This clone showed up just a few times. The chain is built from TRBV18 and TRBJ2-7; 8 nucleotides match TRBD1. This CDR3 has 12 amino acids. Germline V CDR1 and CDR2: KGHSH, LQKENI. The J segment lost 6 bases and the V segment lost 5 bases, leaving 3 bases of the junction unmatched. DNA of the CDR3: TGTGCCAGCTCATCGGGACAGGCCGAGCAGTACTTC. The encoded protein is CASSSGQAEQYF.

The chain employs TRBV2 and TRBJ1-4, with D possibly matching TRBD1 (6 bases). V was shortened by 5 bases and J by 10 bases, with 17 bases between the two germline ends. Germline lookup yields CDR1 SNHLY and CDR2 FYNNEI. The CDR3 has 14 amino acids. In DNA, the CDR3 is TGTGCCAGCAGTCGCGGGCTGACAGGAGGAAAACTGTTTTTT. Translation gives CASSRGLTGGKLFF.

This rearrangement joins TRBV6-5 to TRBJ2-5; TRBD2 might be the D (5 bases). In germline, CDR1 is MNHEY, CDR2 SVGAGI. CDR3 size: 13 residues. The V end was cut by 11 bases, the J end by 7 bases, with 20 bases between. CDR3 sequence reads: CASRRGRMATQYF. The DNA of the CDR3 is TGTGCCTCCCGACGGGGAAGGATGGCGACCCAGTACTTC.

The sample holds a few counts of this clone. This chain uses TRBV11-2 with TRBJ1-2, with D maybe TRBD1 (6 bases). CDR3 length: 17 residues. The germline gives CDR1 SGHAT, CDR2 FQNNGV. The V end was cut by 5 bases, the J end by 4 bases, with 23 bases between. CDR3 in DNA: TGTGCCAGCAGCCAGAGGGGGGGGCCCTCCCCCACCTATGGCTACACCTTC. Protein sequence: CASSQRGGPSPTYGYTF.

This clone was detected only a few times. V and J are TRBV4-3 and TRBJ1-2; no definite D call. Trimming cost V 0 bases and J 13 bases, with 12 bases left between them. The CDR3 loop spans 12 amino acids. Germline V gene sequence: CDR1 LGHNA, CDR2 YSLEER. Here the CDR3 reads CASSQDQQSFTF. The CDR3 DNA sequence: TGCGCCAGCAGCCAAGATCAACAGTCGTTCACCTTC.

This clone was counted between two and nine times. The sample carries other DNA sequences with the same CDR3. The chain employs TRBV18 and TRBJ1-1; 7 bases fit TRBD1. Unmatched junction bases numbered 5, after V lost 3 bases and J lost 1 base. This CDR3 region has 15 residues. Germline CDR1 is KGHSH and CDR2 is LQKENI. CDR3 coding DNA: TGTGCCAGCTCACCGTTAGGGACAGCGAACACTGAAGCTTTCTTT. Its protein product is CASSPLGTANTEAFF.

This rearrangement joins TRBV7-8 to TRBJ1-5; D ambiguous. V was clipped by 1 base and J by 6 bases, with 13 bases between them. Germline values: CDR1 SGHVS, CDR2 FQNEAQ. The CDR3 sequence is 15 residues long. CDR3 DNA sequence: TGTGCCAGCAGCTTAGTTTCGGGGTTAGGTCAGCCCCAGCATTTT. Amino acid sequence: CASSLVSGLGQPQHF.

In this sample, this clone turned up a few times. The CDR3 sequence is CASSDTGRAQETQYF. The CDR3 DNA reads as TGTGCCAGCAGTGACACAGGGAGGGCCCAAGAGACCCAGTACTTC. The chain has TRBV25-1 and TRBJ2-5; tentatively, D is TRBD2 (7 bases). The germline V and J ends were trimmed by 3 bases and 1 base, with 12 bases remaining between them. The CDR3 has 15 amino acids. Germline V gene lookup returns CDR1 MGHDK and CDR2 SYGVNS.

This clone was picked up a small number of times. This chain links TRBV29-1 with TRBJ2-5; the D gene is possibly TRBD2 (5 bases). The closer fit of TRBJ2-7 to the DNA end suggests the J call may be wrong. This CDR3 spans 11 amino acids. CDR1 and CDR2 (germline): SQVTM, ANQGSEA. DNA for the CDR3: TGCAGCGTCCGCGGGTCCTACGAGCAGTACTTC. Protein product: CSVRGSYEQYF.

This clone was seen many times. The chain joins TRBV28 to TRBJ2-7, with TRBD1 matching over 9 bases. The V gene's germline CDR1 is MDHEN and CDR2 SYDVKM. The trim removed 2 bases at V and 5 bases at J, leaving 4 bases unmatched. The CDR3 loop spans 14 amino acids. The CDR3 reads CASSLRDRVHEQYF. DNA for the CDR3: TGTGCCAGCAGTTTACGGGACAGGGTTCACGAGCAGTACTTC.

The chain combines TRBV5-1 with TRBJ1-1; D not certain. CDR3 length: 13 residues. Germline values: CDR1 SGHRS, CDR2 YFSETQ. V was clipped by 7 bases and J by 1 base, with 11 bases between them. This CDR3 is CASYLEGNTEAFF. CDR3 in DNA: TGCGCCAGCTATCTGGAGGGGAACACTGAAGCTTTCTTT.

CDR3 sequence: CASSKNPAGQETQYF. The DNA of the CDR3 is TGTGCCAGCTCAAAGAACCCGGCGGGGCAAGAGACCCAGTACTTC. This rearrangement joins TRBV18 to TRBJ2-5; TRBD2 might be the D (6 bases). The V end was cut by 5 bases, the J end by 2 bases, with 15 bases between. Looked up from germline, CDR1 is KGHSH and CDR2 is LQKENI. The CDR3 covers 15 residues.

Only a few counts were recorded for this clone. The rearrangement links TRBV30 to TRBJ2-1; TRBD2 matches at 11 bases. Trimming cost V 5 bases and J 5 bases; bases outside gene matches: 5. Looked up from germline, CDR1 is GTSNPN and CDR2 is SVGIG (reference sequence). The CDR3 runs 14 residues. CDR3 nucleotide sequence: TGTGCCTGGGGGGGACTAGCGGACGACAATGAGCAGTTCTTC. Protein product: CAWGGLADDNEQFF.

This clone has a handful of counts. The CDR3 here is CATSRDVGGRGPGYTF. The CDR3 DNA is TGTGCCACCAGCAGAGACGTGGGAGGCAGGGGGCCCGGCTACACCTTC. The rearrangement uses TRBV15 and TRBJ1-2; 8 positions agree with TRBD1. V dropped 0 bases and J dropped 8; count of bases not matched to a gene: 11. The V gene's germline CDR1 is LNHNV and CDR2 YYDKDF (reference sequence). There are 16 residues in the CDR3.

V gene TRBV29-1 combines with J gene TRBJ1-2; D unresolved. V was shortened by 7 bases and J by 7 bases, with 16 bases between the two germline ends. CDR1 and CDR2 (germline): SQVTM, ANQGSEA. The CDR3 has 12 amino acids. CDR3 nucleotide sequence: TGCAGCGCGGAAATCTCCCGGGGTGGCTACACCTTC. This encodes CSAEISRGGYTF.

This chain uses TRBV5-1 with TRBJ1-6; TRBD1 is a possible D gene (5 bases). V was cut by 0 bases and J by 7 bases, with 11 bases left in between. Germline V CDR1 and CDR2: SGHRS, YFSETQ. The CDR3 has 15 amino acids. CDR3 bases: TGCGCCAGCAGCTTGGGACAGCAGGGAAATTCACCCCTCCACTTT. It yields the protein CASSLGQQGNSPLHF.